The TCR beta chain described here comes from a study of blood T cell repertoires in COVID-19 (dated by TCRdb to the early 2020s). At the level of the whole study: Samples covering the acute and convalescent phases of COVID-19 were provided by collaborators in the United States, Italy and Spain. The prospective study material was composed of cDNA or gDNA derived from T cells, B-cell-depleted T cells, or PBMCs. Subjects who had been exposed to COVID-19, were actively infected with it, or had recovered from it provided the deeply sampled blood TCRbeta repertoires that made up the dataset. A freely available public database, intended as a resource for researchers studying the immune response to SARS-CoV-2, is where the repertoires were released. The samples were drawn from the first 160 participants of the ongoing ImmuneRACE study and from 950 to 1,500 subjects provided by 6 global collaborators. Nearly every sample came with metadata listing a de-identified subject ID, COVID-19 status, age in years and sex. Where available, HLA class I and class II types were taken from metadata supplied by the sample provider and were not determined by assay-based typing.

Comments on this clone: Its recognized antigen is unknown. No much larger clonotype is one base removed from it; base qualities were not supplied.

The immunoSEQ Assay, a bias-controlled multiplex PCR, was used to amplify TCRbeta CDR3 regions from genomic DNA. For the original study's pipeline: Nucleated cell counts per sample were estimated from amplification of reference gene primers within the assay. To quantify the absolute abundance of each unique TCRbeta CDR3 rearrangement, sequence reads were collapsed and filtered. For each sample, productive Simpson clonality was calculated as the square root of Simpson's diversity index across productive rearrangements. Here the immuneACCESS table is served through TCRdb, limited to in-frame sequences with V and J called. Missing clones are a known gap in these copies; in checked studies unresolved V genes cover under half, and the rest lacks a known reason. V and J calls plus clone size are reproduced from that table; the DNA served to infer D and trimming. Recorded for this sample are roughly 120,000 clones; around 87% of them occurred a single time. The ten largest make up 25% to 35% of the sample.

General findings and caveats noted by the study authors: How much clinical and demographic metadata was included differed by source and by participant, and the metadata was provided uncurated.

Each collaborating institution followed its own protocols to collect whole blood in K2EDTA tubes. For TCRbeta analysis, collaborators shipped samples in one of three forms: frozen whole blood, isolated PBMCs, or DNA extracted from either of those sample types. The clonotype originates from a woman in her 70s with acute or convalescent COVID-19. Material: peripheral blood.

The CDR3 reads as follows: CASMSTGGGNQPQHF. The sequenced DNA: TGTGCCAGCATGTCGACAGGAGGTGGCAATCAGCCCCAGCATTTT. This chain is built from TRBV21-1 and TRBJ1-5; the table calls TRBD1, which could not be checked here. TRBV21-1 is shown as a pseudogene. CDR3 length: 15 amino acids, cysteine to phenylalanine. Here the CDR3 DNA is all that survives: 45 bases in frame from base 1.